The next 3 T cell receptor beta chains were all read from a single sample in a study of blood T cell repertoires in COVID-19. Profiled with immunoSEQ multiplex PCR; TCRdb holds only in-frame clones, not every one. Of approximately 240,000 clones listed, more than 70% were seen once; the top ten hold 2% to 2.5%. The sequenced material came from peripheral blood. These receptors were taken from a woman in her 40s who had recovered from COVID-19.

This clone was seen only a few times. This rearrangement joins TRBV12-3 or TRBV12-4 to TRBJ2-2; a possible D gene is TRBD2 (5 bases). V lost 5 bases and J lost 5, with 9 bases in between. The CDR3 spans 13 residues. CDR3 sequence (DNA): TGTGCCAGCAGTCCCCGGACTACCGGGGAGCTGTTTTTT. Its protein product is CASSPRTTGELFF.

This clone was recorded only once. The chain joins TRBV6-1 to TRBJ1-1; D might be TRBD1 (5 bases). This CDR3 contains 15 residues. V was cut by 0 bases and J by 3 bases, with 11 bases left in between. Looked up from germline, CDR1 is MNHNS and CDR2 is SASEGT. The CDR3 sequence is CASSEAGGGDTEAFF. The CDR3 DNA follows: TGTGCCAGCAGTGAAGCTGGGGGAGGGGACACTGAAGCTTTCTTT.

V usage is TRBV4-3 and J usage is TRBJ2-3; maybe TRBD1 (6 bases). The CDR3 is 15 residues long. The germline V gene encodes CDR1 LGHNA and CDR2 YSLEER. V was pared by 5 bases and J by 3 bases, with 15 bases between. The CDR3 protein is CASSYGQLLTDTQYF. In nucleotides, the CDR3 is TGCGCCAGCAGCTACGGACAGCTACTGACAGATACGCAGTATTTT.